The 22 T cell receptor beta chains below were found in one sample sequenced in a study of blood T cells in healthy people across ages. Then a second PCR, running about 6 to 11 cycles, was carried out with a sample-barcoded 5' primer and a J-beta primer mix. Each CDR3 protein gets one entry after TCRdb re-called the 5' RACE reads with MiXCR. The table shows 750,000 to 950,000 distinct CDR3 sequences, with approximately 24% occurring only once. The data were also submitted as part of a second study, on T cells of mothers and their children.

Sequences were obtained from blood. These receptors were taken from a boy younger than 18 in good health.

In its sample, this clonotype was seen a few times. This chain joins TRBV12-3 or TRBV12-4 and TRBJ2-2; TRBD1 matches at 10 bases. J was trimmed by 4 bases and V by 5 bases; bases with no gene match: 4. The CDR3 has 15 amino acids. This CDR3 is CASSQDRGITGELFF. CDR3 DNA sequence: TGTGCCAGCAGTCAGGACAGGGGGATCACCGGGGAGCTGTTTTTT.

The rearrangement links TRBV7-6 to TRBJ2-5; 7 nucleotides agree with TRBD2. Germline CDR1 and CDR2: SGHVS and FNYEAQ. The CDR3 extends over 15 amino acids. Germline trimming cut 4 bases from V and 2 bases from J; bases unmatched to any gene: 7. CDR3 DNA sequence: TGTGCCAGCAGCTCGGCGGGGGAATTACAAGAGACCCAGTACTTC. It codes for CASSSAGELQETQYF.

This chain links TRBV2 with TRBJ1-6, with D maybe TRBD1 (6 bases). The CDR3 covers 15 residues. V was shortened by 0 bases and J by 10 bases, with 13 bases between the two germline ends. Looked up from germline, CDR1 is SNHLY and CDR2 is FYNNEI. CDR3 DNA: TGTGCCAGCAGTGAAGCTCAGGGGTTGGTATCACCCCTCCACTTT. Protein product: CASSEAQGLVSPLHF.

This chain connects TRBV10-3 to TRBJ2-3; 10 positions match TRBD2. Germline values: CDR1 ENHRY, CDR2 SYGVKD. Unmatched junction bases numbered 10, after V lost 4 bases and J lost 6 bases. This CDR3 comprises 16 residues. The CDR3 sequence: CAISGGRTSGSDTQYF. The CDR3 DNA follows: TGTGCCATCAGTGGGGGCCGGACTAGCGGCTCCGATACGCAGTATTTT.

The CDR3 nucleotides are TGTGCCAGCAGCTTAGGTGTGGGACTTGAGGCGACCCAGTACTTC. Residues: CASSLGVGLEATQYF. The chain joins TRBV11-2 to TRBJ2-5; D is perhaps TRBD2 (6 bases). CDR3 length: 15 residues. V lost 1 base, J lost 7 bases, and 16 bases lay in between. The germline V gene encodes CDR1 SGHAT and CDR2 FQNNGV.

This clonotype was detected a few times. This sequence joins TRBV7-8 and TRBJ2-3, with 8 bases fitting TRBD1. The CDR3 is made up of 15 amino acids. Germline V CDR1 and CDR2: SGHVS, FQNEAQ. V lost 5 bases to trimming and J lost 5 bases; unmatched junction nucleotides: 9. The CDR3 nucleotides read TGTGCCAGCAGCATGAGACAGGGGCCAAAAGATACGCAGTATTTT. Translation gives CASSMRQGPKDTQYF. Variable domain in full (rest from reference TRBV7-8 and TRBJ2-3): GAGVSQSPRYKVAKRGQDVALRCDPISGHVSLFWYQQALGQGPEFLTYFQNEAQLDKSGLPSDRFFAERPEGSVSTLKIQRTQQEDSAVYLCASSMRQGPKDTQYFGPGTRLTVL.

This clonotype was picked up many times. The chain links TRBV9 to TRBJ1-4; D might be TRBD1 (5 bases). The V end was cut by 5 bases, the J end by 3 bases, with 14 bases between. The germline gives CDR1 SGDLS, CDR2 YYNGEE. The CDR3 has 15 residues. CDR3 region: CASSRTMTANEKLFF. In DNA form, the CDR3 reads TGTGCCAGCAGTCGCACTATGACAGCTAATGAAAAACTGTTTTTT.

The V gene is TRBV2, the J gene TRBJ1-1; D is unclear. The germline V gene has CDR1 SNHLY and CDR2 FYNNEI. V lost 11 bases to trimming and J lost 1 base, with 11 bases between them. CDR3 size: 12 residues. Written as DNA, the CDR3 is TGTGCCGGATTGACGGGGAACACTGAAGCTTTCTTT. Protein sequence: CAGLTGNTEAFF.

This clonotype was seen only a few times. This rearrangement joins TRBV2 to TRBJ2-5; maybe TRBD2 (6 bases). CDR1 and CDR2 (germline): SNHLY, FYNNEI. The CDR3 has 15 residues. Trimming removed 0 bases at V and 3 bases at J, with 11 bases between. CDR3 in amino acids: CASSEARETEETQYF. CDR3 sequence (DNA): TGTGCCAGCAGTGAAGCCCGGGAGACGGAAGAGACCCAGTACTTC. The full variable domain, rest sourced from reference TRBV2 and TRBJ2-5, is EPEVTQTPSHQVTQMGQEVILRCVPISNHLYFYWYRQILGQKVEFLVSFYNNEISEKSEIFDDQFSVERPDGSNFTLKIRSTKLEDSAMYFCASSEARETEETQYFGPGTRLLVL.

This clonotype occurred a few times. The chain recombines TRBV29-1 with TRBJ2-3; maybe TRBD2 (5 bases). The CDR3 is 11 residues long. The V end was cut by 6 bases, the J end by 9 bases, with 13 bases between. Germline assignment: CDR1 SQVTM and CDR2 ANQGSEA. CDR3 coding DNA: TGCAGCGTCTCATCCGGGGAGACGCAGTATTTT. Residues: CSVSSGETQYF.

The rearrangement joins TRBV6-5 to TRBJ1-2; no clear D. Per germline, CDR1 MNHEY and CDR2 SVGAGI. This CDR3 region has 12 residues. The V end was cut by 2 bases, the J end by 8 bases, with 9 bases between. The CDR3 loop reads CASSYVGSGYTF. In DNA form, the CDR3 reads TGTGCCAGCAGTTACGTGGGGTCGGGCTACACCTTC.

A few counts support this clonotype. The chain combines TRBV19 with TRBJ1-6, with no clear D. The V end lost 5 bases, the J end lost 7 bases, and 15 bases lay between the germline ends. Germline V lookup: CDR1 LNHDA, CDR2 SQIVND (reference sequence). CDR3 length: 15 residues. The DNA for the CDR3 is TGTGCCAGTAGTCGCCTGCGCCCACCAAATTCACCCCTCCACTTT. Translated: CASSRLRPPNSPLHF.

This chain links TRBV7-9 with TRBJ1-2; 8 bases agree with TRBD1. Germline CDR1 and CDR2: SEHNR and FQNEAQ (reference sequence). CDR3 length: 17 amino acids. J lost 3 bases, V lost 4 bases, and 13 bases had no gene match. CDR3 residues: CASSSLPDRVIDYGYTF. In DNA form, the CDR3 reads TGTGCCAGCAGCTCTCTCCCGGACAGGGTTATCGACTATGGCTACACCTTC.

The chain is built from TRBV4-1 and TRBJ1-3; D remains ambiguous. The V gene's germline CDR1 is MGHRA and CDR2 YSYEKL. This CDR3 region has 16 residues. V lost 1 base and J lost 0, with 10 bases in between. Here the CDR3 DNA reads TGCGCCAGCAGCCAAGTCGCGCAGTCCTCTGGAAACACCATATATTTT. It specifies CASSQVAQSSGNTIYF.

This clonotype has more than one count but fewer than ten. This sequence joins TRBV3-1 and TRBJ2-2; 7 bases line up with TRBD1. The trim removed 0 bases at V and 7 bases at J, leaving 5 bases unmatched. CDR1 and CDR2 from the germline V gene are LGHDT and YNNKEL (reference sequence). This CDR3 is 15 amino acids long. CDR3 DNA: TGTGCCAGCAGCCAAGAAGGGACAGCGTACGGGGAGCTGTTTTTT. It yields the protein CASSQEGTAYGELFF.

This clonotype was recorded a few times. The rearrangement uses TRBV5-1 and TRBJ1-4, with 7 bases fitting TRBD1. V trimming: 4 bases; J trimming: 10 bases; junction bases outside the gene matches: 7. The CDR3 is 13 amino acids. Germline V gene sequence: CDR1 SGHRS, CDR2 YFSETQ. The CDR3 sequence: CASSPGQEGKLFF. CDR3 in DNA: TGCGCCAGCAGCCCTGGACAGGAGGGAAAACTGTTTTTT.

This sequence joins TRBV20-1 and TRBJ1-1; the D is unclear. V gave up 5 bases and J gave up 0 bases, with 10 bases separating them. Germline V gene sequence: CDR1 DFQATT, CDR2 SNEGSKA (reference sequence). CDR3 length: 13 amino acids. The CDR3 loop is CSAAQTVNTEAFF. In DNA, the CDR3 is TGCAGTGCTGCACAGACCGTGAACACTGAAGCTTTCTTT.

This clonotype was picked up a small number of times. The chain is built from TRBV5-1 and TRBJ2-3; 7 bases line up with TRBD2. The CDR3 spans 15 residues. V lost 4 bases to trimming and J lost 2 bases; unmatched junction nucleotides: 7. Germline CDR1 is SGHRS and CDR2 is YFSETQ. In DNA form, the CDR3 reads TGCGCCAGCAGCCGGGCGGGGGAGTACACAGATACGCAGTATTTT. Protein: CASSRAGEYTDTQYF.

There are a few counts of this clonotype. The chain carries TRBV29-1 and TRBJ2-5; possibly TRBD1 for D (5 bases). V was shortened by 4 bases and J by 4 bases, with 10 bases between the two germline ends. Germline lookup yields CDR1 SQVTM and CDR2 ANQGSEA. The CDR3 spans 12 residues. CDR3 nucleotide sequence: TGCAGCGTTGTATCTGGGGCAGAGACCCAGTACTTC. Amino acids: CSVVSGAETQYF.

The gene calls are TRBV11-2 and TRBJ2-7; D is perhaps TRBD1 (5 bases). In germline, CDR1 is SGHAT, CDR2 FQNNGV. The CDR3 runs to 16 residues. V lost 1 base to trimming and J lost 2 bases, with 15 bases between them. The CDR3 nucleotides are TGTGCCAGCAGCTTAGTTCCAGGGCCCCGTACCTACGAGCAGTACTTC. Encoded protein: CASSLVPGPRTYEQYF.

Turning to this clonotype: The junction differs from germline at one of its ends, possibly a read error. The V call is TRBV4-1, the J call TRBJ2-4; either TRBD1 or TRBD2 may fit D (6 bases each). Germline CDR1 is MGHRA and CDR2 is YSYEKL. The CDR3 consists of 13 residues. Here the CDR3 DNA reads TGCGCCAGCAGCCAGCCCTTGAGGGGGGCGATGGACTTC. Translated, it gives CASSQPLRGAMDF.

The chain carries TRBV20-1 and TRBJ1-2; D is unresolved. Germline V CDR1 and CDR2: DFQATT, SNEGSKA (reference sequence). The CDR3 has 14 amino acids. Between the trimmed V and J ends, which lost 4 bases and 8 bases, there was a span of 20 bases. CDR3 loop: CSAIRPGSQRGYTF. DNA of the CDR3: TGCAGTGCTATAAGACCGGGGTCCCAGAGGGGCTACACCTTC.